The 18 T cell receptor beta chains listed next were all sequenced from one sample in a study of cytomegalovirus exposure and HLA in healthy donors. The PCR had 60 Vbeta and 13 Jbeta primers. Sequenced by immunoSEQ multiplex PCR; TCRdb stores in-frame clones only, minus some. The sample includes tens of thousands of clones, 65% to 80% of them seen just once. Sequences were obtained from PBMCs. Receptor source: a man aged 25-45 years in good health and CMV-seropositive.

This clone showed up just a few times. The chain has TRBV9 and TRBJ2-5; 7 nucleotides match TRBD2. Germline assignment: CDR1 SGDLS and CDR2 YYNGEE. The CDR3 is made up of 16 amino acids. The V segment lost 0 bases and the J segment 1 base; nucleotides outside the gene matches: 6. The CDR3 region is CASSVGVSGGQETQYF. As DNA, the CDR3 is TGTGCCAGCAGCGTAGGCGTCTCGGGAGGCCAAGAGACCCAGTACTTC.

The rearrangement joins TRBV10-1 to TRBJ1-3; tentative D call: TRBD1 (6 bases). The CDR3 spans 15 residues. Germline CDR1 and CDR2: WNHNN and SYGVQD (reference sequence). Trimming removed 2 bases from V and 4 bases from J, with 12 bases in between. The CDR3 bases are TGCGCCAGCAGTGAGGACAGGCGGAAAGGAAACACCATATATTTT. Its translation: CASSEDRRKGNTIYF.

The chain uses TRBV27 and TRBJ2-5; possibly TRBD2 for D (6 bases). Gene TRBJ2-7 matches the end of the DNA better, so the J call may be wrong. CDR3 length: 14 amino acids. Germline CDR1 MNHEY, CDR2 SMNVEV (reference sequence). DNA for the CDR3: TGTGCCAGCAGTTCCTATGGGGAGGTGTACGAGCAGTACTTC. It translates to CASSSYGEVYEQYF.

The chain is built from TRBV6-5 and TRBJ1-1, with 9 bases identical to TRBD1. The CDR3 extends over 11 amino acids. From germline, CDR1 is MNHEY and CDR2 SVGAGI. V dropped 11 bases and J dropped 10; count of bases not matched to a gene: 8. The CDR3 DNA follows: TGTGCCGTTCAAAAGGGACAGGGAGCTTTCTTT. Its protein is CAVQKGQGAFF.

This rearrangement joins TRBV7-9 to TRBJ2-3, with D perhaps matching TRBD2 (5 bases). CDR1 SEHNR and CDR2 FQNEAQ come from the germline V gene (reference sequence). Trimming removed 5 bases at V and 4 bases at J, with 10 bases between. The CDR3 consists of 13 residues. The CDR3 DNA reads TGTGCCAGCAGCAAGGGAGCTTCAGATACGCAGTATTTT. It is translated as CASSKGASDTQYF.

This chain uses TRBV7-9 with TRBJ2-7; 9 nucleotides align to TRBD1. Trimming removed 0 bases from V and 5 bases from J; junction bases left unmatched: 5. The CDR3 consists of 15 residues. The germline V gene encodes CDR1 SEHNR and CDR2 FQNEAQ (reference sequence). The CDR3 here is CASSLARTGDNEQYF. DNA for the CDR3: TGTGCCAGCAGCTTAGCGCGGACAGGGGACAACGAGCAGTACTTC.

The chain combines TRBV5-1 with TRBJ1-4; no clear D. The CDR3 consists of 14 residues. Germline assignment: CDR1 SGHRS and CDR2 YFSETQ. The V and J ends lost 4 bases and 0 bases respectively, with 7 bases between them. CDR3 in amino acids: CASSKESTNEKLFF. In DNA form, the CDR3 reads TGCGCCAGCAGCAAAGAGTCAACTAATGAAAAACTGTTTTTT.

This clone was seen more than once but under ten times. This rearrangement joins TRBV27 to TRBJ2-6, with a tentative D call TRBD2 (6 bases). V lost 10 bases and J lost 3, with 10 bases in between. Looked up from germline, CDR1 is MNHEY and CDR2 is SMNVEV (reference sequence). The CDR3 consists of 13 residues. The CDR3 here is CATWGVGANVLTF. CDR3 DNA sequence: TGTGCCACCTGGGGGGTTGGGGCCAACGTCCTGACTTTC.

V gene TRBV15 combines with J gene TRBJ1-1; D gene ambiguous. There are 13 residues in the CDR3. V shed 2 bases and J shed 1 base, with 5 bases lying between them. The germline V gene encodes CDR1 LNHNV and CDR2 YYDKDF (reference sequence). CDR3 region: CATSRRGNTEAFF. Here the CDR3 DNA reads TGTGCCACCAGCAGACGCGGGAACACTGAAGCTTTCTTT.

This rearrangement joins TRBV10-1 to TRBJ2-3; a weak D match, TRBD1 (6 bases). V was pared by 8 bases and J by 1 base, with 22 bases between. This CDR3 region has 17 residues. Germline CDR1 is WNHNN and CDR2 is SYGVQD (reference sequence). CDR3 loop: CASRTPYGDTCTDTQYF. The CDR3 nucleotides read TGCGCCAGCCGCACGCCGTACGGGGACACTTGCACAGATACGCAGTATTTT.

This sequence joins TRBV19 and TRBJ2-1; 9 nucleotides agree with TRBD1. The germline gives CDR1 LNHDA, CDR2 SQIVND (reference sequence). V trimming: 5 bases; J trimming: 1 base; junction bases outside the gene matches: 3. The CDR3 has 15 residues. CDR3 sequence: CASSDRGASYNEQFF. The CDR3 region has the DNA TGTGCCAGTAGTGACAGGGGGGCTTCCTACAATGAGCAGTTCTTC.

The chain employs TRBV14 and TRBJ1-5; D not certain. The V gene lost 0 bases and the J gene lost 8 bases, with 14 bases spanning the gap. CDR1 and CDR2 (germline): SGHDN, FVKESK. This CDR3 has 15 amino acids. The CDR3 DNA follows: TGTGCCAGCAGCCAAGAAACCGTCAGGTTGAAGCCCCAGCATTTT. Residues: CASSQETVRLKPQHF.

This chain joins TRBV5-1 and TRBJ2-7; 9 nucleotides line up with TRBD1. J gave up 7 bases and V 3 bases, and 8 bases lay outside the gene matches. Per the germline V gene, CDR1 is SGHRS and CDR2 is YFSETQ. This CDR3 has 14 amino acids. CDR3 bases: TGCGCCAGCAGCTCCCGGACAGGGGTGGGAGAGCAGTACTTC. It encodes CASSSRTGVGEQYF.

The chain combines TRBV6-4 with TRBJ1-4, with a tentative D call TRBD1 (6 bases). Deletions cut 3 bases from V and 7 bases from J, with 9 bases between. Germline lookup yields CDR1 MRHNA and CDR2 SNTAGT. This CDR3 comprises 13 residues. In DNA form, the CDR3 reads TGTGCCAGCAGTGAGGGGGCCGGTGAAAAACTGTTTTTT. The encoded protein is CASSEGAGEKLFF.

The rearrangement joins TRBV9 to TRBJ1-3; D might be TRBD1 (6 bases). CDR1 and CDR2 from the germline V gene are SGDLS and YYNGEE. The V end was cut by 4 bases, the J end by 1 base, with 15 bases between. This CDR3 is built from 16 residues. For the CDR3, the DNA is TGTGCCAGCAGCATAAACCCTACAGGGTCTGGAAACACCATATATTTT. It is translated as CASSINPTGSGNTIYF. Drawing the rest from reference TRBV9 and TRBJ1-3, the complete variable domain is DSGVTQTPKHLITATGQRVTLRCSPRSGDLSVYWYQQSLDQGLQFLIQYYNGEERAKGNILERFSAQQFPDLHSELNLSSLELGDSALYFCASSINPTGSGNTIYFGEGSWLTVV.

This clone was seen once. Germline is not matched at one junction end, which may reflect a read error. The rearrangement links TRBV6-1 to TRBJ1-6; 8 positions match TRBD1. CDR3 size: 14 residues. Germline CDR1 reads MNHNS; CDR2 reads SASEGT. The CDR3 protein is CASRGQAPDTPPHF. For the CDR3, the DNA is TGTGCCAGCAGGGGACAGGCACCCGATACACCCCCCCACTTT.

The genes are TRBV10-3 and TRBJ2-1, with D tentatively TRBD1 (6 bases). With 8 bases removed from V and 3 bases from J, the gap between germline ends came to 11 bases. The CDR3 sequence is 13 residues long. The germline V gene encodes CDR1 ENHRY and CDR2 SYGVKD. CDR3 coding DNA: TGTGCCATCTGGGCAGGGGACTACAATGAGCAGTTCTTC. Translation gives CAIWAGDYNEQFF.

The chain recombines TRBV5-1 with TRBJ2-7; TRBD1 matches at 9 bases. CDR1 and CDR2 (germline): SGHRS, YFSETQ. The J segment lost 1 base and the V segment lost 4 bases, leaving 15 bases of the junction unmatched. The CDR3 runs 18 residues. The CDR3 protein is CASSIAGFKGQGSYEQYF. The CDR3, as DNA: TGCGCCAGCAGCATCGCCGGTTTTAAGGGACAGGGTTCCTACGAGCAGTACTTC.